Here is one TCR beta chain with its context. The data derive from a study of blood T cell repertoires in COVID-19. Turning to the study itself: The United States, Italy and Spain were the sources of the acute and convalescent COVID-19 samples. T cells, B-cell-depleted T cells, or PBMCs supplied cDNA or gDNA.

The authors' processing: Reference gene primers were amplified, and this amplification served to estimate nucleated cell counts. Assay used: immunoSEQ multiplex PCR; TCRdb lists only in-frame clones, some missing. The V and J calls and the clone size are those of that table, but D and trimming were determined from the DNA. Among roughly 500,000 clones listed, around 85% were seen once. The CDR3 runs to 16 residues. The V segment lost 6 bases and the J segment 0 bases; nucleotides outside the gene matches: 10. CDR1 and CDR2 from the germline V gene are SGHRS and YFSETQ. The chain links TRBV5-1 to TRBJ2-3; 7 nucleotides align to TRBD2. The source is a human donor in a cohort sampled during active COVID-19. The sample was peripheral blood. CDR3: CASTLSGGPSTDTQYF. The CDR3 nucleotides are TGCGCCAGCACGTTGTCGGGAGGACCTAGCACAGATACGCAGTATTTT.